The rows below give T cell receptor beta chains drawn from one sample of a study of cytomegalovirus exposure and HLA in healthy donors. Sequenced by immunoSEQ multiplex PCR; TCRdb stores in-frame clones only, minus some. Altogether approximately 54,000 clones are present, roughly 84% being singletons, with the ten largest covering around 2.9%. The sample consisted of PBMCs. Source of these receptors: a woman younger than 35 in good health and CMV-seronegative. The CDR3 runs from the conserved cysteine through the conserved F or W. The order of the fields is J gene, D gene, clone size, V gene, CDR3 protein, CDR3 DNA. A D gene is named only where the DNA matches it firmly. The size entry is marked missing in some rows and otherwise reads once, few, many or a size class.

TRBJ2-6	TRBD2	few	TRBV4-2	CASSQDSAGGSGANGLTF	TGTGCCAGCAGCCAAGACAGCGCGGGAGGGTCAGGGGCCAACGGCCTGACTTTC
TRBJ2-4	TRBD2	NA	TRBV6-1	CASSEREGVNIQYF	TGTGCCAGCAGTGAACGGGAGGGGGTGAACATTCAGTACTTC
TRBJ2-5	TRBD2	NA	TRBV7-7	CASSSLAGGGTETQYF	TGTGCCAGCAGCTCACTAGCGGGAGGAGGGACAGAGACCCAGTACTTC
TRBJ2-3	NA	NA	TRBV19	CASSLRGEISDTQYF	TGTGCCAGTAGTTTACGCGGGGAGATATCAGATACGCAGTATTTT
TRBJ2-3	TRBD2	NA	TRBV7-6	CASSSLWTSASGTDTQYF	TGTGCCAGCAGCTCCCTTTGGACTAGCGCCTCTGGCACAGATACGCAGTATTTT
TRBJ2-1	TRBD2	NA	TRBV7-6	CASSLGPGRDEQFF	TGTGCCAGCAGCTTAGGCCCCGGGAGGGATGAGCAGTTCTTC
TRBJ2-7	NA	NA	TRBV7-9	CASSPEGSSYEQYF	TGTGCCAGCAGCCCTGAGGGCTCCTCCTACGAGCAGTACTTC
TRBJ2-3	NA	NA	TRBV6-4	CASSDSSTRDTDTQYF	TGTGCCAGCAGTGACTCAAGTACCAGGGACACAGATACGCAGTATTTT
TRBJ1-4	NA	NA	TRBV5-1	CASSLSGVDNEKLFF	TGCGCCAGCAGCTTGTCCGGGGTTGATAATGAAAAACTGTTTTTT
TRBJ1-2	TRBD1	NA	TRBV28	CASSLRQGALAYGYTF	TGTGCCAGCAGTTTGCGACAGGGGGCGCTTGCCTATGGCTACACCTTC
TRBJ2-7	TRBD2	NA	TRBV7-2	CASSSPSGRTEEQYF	TGTGCCAGCAGCTCCCCAAGCGGGAGAACGGAAGAGCAGTACTTC
TRBJ1-1	TRBD1	NA	TRBV7-6	CASSSQTGEAFF	TGTGCCAGCAGCTCACAGACAGGGGAGGCTTTCTTT
TRBJ2-2	TRBD1	NA	TRBV5-6	CASSPTGAVGTGELFF	TGTGCCAGCAGCCCGACAGGGGCGGTGGGCACCGGGGAGCTGTTTTTT
TRBJ2-7	TRBD2	NA	TRBV5-5	CASSFKSGESYEQYF	TGTGCCAGCAGCTTTAAGAGCGGGGAATCCTACGAGCAGTACTTC
TRBJ1-2	TRBD1	NA	TRBV19	CASSNQGEAYGYTF	TGTGCCAGTAGTAACCAGGGGGAAGCCTATGGCTACACCTTC
TRBJ1-5	NA	NA	TRBV19	CASSIRTGSNQPQHF	TGTGCCAGTAGTATTCGAACAGGAAGCAATCAGCCCCAGCATTTT
TRBJ2-7	NA	NA	TRBV7-9	CASSKEDSPYEQYF	TGTGCCAGCAGCAAAGAGGACAGCCCCTACGAGCAGTACTTC
TRBJ2-5	TRBD1	NA	TRBV5-8	CASSEDPQGWETQYF	TGTGCCAGCAGCGAGGATCCACAGGGGTGGGAGACCCAGTACTTC
TRBJ1-2	TRBD1	NA	TRBV5-6	CANSRGQGAYGYTF	TGTGCCAACAGCCGGGGACAGGGAGCCTATGGCTACACCTTC
TRBJ1-6	TRBD1	NA	TRBV15	CATSRAQGASPLHF	TGTGCCACCAGCAGAGCTCAGGGGGCTTCACCCCTCCACTTT
TRBJ2-7	NA	NA	TRBV5-6	CASSLGGTSSYEQYF	TGTGCCAGCAGCTTAGGCGGGACCAGCTCCTACGAGCAGTACTTC
TRBJ2-1	TRBD1	NA	TRBV9	CASTGGNEQFF	TGTGCCAGCACAGGGGGTAATGAGCAGTTCTTC
TRBJ2-3	TRBD1	NA	TRBV23-1	CASSQPRQGTTDTQYF	TGCGCCAGCAGTCAACCTAGACAGGGTACCACAGATACGCAGTATTTT
TRBJ1-2	TRBD1	NA	TRBV28	CASNLSGGFNYGYTF	TGTGCCAGCAACCTCTCAGGGGGTTTTAACTATGGCTACACCTTC
TRBJ1-2	TRBD1	NA	TRBV9	CASSARTGSHGYTF	TGTGCCAGCAGCGCCCGGACAGGGAGTCATGGCTACACCTTC
TRBJ1-4	TRBD1	NA	TRBV5-1	CASSLDGGQQNEKLFF	TGCGCCAGCAGCTTGGATGGGGGACAGCAAAATGAAAAACTGTTTTTT